This T cell receptor (beta chain) appears in the sequencing data of a study of T cell responses to AZD1222 COVID-19 vaccine. Trimming removed 0 bases at V and 3 bases at J, with 5 bases between. Germline V gene lookup returns CDR1 LGHDT and CDR2 YNNKEL (reference sequence). The CDR3 loop spans 13 amino acids. Whole-study findings and limits: Donors in the cohort were predominantly white British and more often female, and clonal diversity was possibly underestimated. Spike-specific TCR breadth rose after two AZD1222 doses, and depth rose as well.

This table comes from immunoSEQ multiplex PCR, and its TCRdb copy is limited to in-frame clones, with some not included. The sample lists roughly 66,000 clones, 65% to 85% occurring once. For this clone: Its antigen is not known.

This sample comprised peripheral blood, obtained on day 0 of AZD1222 vaccination. The TCR was taken from an adult in good health. The V and J genes are TRBV3-1 (or the pseudogene TRBV3-2) and TRBJ1-1; D uncertain. Here the CDR3 reads CASSQDADTEAFF. In nucleotides, the CDR3 is TGTGCCAGCAGCCAAGACGCAGACACTGAAGCTTTCTTT.